This T cell receptor (beta chain) was captured by sequencing in a study of technical replicates of blood from a few donors. CDR3 length: 16 residues. From germline, CDR1 is LNHDA and CDR2 SQIVND (reference sequence). With V trimmed by 3 bases and J by 5 bases, 11 bases remained unmatched. TCRdb's copy holds only in-frame clones and misses some; the assay was immunoSEQ multiplex PCR. This sample yields roughly 60,000 clones, of which 85% to 95% are seen a single time; more than 4% belongs to the top ten. This receptor was identified in a human donor in good health. Some clones in this sample may be carry-over from other donors' samples. The sample taken for sequencing was PBMCs. The chain joins TRBV19 to TRBJ2-3; 7 bases are a match to TRBD2. CDR3 amino acids: CASSMFGGRIGDTQYF. The CDR3 DNA reads as TGTGCCAGTAGTATGTTCGGGGGGAGGATAGGAGATACGCAGTATTTT. Full variable domain (outside the CDR3, taken from reference TRBV19 and TRBJ2-3): DGGITQSPKYLFRKEGQNVTLSCEQNLNHDAMYWYRQDPGQGLRLIYYSQIVNDFQKGDIAEGYSVSREKKESFPLTVTSAQKNPTAFYLCASSMFGGRIGDTQYFGPGTRLTVL.